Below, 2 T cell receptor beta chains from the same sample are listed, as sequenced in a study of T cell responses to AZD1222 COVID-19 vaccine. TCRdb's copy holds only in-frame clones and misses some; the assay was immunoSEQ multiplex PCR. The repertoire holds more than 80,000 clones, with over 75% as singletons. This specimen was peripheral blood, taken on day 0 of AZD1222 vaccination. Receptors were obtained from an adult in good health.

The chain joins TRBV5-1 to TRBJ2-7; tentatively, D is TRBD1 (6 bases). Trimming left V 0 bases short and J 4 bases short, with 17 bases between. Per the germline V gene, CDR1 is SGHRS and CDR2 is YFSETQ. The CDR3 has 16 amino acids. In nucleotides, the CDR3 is TGCGCCAGCAGCTTGGCCCCCGAAAGGACAGCTTACGAGCAGTACTTC. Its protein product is CASSLAPERTAYEQYF. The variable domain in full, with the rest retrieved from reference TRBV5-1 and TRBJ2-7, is KAGVTQTPRYLIKTRGQQVTLSCSPISGHRSVSWYQQTPGQGLQFLFEYFSETQRNKGNFPGRFSGRQFSNSRSEMNVSTLELGDSALYLCASSLAPERTAYEQYFGPGTRLTVT.

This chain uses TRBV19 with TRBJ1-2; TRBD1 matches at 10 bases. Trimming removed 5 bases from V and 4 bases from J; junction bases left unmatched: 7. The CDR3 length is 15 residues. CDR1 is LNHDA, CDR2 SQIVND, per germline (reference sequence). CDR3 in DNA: TGTGCCAGTAGTTTTCCCGGGACAGGGGTCTATGGCTACACCTTC. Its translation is CASSFPGTGVYGYTF.